These 5 T cell receptor beta chains originate from one sample sequenced in a study of cytomegalovirus exposure and HLA in healthy donors (dated by TCRdb to about 2017). Libraries were made using the immunoSEQ multiplex PCR assay. The multiplex PCR relied on a mix of 60 forward primers for TCR Vbeta segments and 13 reverse primers for TCR Jbeta segments. Here the immuneACCESS table is served through TCRdb, limited to in-frame sequences with V and J called. Missing clones are a known gap in these copies; in checked studies unresolved V genes cover under half, and the rest lacks a known reason. This sample gives roughly 180,000 clones in total; 85% of them show up just once. Of the sample, 1% falls within the top ten clones. The sequencing sample was made of PBMCs. These receptors were obtained from a boy aged 2-15 years in good health and CMV-seronegative.

J is TRBJ2-7 and V is TRBV6-1; 8 nucleotides line up with TRBD1. CDR1 is MNHNS, CDR2 SASEGT, per germline. J gave up 4 bases and V 10 bases, and 6 bases lay outside the gene matches. This CDR3 is 12 amino acids long. The CDR3 nucleotides read TGTGCCACTGGACAGGGTCGTTACGAGCAGTACTTC. Protein sequence: CATGQGRYEQYF.

The V call is TRBV10-1, the J call TRBJ2-3; D perhaps matches TRBD1 (5 bases). Germline assignment: CDR1 WNHNN and CDR2 SYGVQD (reference sequence). The CDR3 has 15 residues. With 0 bases removed from V and 4 bases from J, the gap between germline ends came to 11 bases. CDR3 DNA sequence: TGCGCCAGCAGTGAGTCGGGGCGACGGCCAGATACGCAGTATTTT. This translates into CASSESGRRPDTQYF.

The chain employs TRBV28 and TRBJ1-3, with a tentative D call TRBD1 (6 bases). V lost 7 bases and J 7 bases, leaving 17 bases between the germline ends. This CDR3 has 14 residues. Looked up from germline, CDR1 is MDHEN and CDR2 is SYDVKM. CDR3 sequence reads: CASILGAQGNTIYF. The DNA of the CDR3 is TGTGCCAGCATTCTAGGGGCCCAGGGGAACACCATATATTTT.

V gene TRBV28 combines with J gene TRBJ2-7; D remains ambiguous. V was pared by 8 bases and J by 6 bases, with 8 bases between. This CDR3 is 10 amino acids long. Germline V gene sequence: CDR1 MDHEN, CDR2 SYDVKM. Here the CDR3 DNA reads TGTGCCAGCCTCCGAGGCGAGCAGTACTTC. Its translation is CASLRGEQYF. The full variable domain, rest sourced from reference TRBV28 and TRBJ2-7, is DVKVTQSSRYLVKRTGEKVFLECVQDMDHENMFWYRQDPGLGLRLIYFSYDVKMKEKGDIPEGYSVSREKKERFSLILESASTNQTSMYLCASLRGEQYFGPGTRLTVT.

The V and J genes are TRBV19 and TRBJ2-3; 8 positions agree with TRBD2. Looked up from germline, CDR1 is LNHDA and CDR2 is SQIVND (reference sequence). Trimming took 1 base from V and 2 from J; bases not matched to a gene: 5. CDR3 length: 16 amino acids. This CDR3 is CASSIGTSFATDTQYF. CDR3 in DNA: TGTGCCAGTAGTATAGGGACTAGCTTTGCCACAGATACGCAGTATTTT.